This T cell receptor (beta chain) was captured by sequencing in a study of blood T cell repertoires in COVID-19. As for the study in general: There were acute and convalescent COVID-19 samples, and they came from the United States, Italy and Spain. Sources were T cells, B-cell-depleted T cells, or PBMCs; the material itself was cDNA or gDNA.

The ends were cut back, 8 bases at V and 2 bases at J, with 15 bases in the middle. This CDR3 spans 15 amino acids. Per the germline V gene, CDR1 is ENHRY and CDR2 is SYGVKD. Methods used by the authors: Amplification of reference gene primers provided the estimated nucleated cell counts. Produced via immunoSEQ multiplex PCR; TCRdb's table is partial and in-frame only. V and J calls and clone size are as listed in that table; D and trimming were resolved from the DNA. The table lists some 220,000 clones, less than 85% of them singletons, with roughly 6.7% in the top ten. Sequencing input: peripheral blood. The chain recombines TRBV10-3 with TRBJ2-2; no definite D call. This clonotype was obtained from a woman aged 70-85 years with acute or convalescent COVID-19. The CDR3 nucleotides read TGTGCCATCCCTGGCGCACAGTACAACACCGGGGAGCTGTTTTTT. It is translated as CAIPGAQYNTGELFF.